This TCR beta chain was identified in a study of cytomegalovirus exposure and HLA in healthy donors. Study-level information: One earlier analysis, a look at around 180 million T cells, found about 110 million unique TCR beta sequences. Study-wide results and caveats: The majority of TCR sequences were rare, yet some public TCRs appeared in many donors. A later analysis, which compared TCR beta chains of equal frequency, found the HLA-associated ones more clonally expanded. Cytomegalovirus status, reportedly, was diagnosed with high specificity and sensitivity by the classifier.

In germline, CDR1 is SGHNT, CDR2 YYREEE (reference sequence). Trimming pared 4 bases from V and 0 bases from J, leaving 14 bases between. The CDR3 sequence is 15 residues long. On this clone: The antigen remains undetermined.

13 Jbeta primers and 60 Vbeta primers were used for the PCR. TCRdb's table, derived via immunoSEQ multiplex PCR, lists solely in-frame clones and lacks some. This table has roughly 220,000 clones, roughly 80% appearing once. The sequencing sample was made of PBMCs. The chain uses TRBV5-4 and TRBJ2-7; tentative D call: TRBD2 (7 bases). The source of this sequence is a man aged 25-40 years in good health and CMV-seronegative. CDR3 in DNA: TGTGCCAGCAGCCCGCGGAGGGGGGGCTCCTACGAGCAGTACTTC. Protein sequence: CASSPRRGGSYEQYF. The whole variable domain, remainder taken from reference TRBV5-4 and TRBJ2-7, is ETGVTQSPTHLIKTRGQQVTLRCSSQSGHNTVSWYQQALGQGPQFIFQYYREEENGRGNFPPRFSGLQFPNYSSELNVNALELDDSALYLCASSPRRGGSYEQYFGPGTRLTVT.